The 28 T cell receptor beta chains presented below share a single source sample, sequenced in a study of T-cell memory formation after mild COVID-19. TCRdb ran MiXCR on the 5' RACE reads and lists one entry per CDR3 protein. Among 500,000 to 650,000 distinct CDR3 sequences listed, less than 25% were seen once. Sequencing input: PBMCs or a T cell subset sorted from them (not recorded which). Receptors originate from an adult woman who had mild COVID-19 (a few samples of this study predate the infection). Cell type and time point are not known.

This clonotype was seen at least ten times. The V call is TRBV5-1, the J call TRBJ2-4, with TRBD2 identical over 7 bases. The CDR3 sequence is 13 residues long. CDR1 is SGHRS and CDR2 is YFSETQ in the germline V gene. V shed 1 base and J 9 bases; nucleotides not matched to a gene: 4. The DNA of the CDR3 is TGCGCCAGCAGCTTGACGGGGAGGGGCATTCAGTACTTC. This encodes CASSLTGRGIQYF.

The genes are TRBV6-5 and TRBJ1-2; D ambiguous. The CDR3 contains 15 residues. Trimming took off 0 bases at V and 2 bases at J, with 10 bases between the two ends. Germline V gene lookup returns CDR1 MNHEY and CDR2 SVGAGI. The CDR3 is CASSYSSLGNYGYTF. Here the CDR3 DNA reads TGTGCCAGCAGTTACTCGAGTCTTGGAAACTATGGCTACACCTTC.

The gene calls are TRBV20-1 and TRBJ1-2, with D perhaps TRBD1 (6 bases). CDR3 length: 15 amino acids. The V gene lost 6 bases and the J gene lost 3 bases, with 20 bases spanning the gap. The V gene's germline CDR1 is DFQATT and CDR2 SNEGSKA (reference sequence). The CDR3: CSAKRDTAWDYGYTF. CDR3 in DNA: TGCAGTGCCAAACGGGACACCGCTTGGGACTATGGCTACACCTTC.

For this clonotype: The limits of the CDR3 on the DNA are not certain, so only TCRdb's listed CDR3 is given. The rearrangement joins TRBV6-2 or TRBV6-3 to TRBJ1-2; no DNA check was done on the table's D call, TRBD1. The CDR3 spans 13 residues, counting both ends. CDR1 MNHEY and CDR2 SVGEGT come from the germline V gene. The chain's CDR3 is CASSWAPGTGHTF.

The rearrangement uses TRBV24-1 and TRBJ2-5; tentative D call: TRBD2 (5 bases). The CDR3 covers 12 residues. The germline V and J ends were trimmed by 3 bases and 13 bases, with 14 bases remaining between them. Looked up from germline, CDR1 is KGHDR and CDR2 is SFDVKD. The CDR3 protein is CATSDTRTPTYF. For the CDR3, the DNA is TGTGCCACCAGTGATACCCGGACTCCGACGTACTTC.

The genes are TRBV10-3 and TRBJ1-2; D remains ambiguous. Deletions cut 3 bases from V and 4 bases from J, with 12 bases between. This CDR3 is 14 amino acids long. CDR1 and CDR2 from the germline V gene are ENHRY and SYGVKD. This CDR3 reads CAISERGVSYGYTF. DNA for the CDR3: TGTGCCATCAGTGAACGGGGAGTGAGCTATGGCTACACCTTC.

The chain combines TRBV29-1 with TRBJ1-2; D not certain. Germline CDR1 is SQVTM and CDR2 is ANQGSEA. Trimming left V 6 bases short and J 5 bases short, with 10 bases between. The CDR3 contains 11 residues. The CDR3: CSVGLSYGYTF. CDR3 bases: TGCAGCGTGGGCTTATCTTATGGCTACACCTTC.

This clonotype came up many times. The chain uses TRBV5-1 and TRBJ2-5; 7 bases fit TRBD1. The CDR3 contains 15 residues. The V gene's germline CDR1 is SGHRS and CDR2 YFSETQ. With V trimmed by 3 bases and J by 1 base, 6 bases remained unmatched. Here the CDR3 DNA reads TGCGCCAGCAGCTCCCGACAGGGATCCCAAGAGACCCAGTACTTC. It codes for CASSSRQGSQETQYF. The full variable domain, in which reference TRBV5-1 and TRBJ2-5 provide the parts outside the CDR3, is KAGVTQTPRYLIKTRGQQVTLSCSPISGHRSVSWYQQTPGQGLQFLFEYFSETQRNKGNFPGRFSGRQFSNSRSEMNVSTLELGDSALYLCASSSRQGSQETQYFGPGTRLLVL.

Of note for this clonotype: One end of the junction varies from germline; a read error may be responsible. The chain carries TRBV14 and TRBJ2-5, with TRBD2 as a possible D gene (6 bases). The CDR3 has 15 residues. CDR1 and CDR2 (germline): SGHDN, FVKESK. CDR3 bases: TGTGCCAGCAGCCAAGATACCTCCCGGAGGGAGACCCGGTACTTC. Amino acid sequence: CASSQDTSRRETRYF.

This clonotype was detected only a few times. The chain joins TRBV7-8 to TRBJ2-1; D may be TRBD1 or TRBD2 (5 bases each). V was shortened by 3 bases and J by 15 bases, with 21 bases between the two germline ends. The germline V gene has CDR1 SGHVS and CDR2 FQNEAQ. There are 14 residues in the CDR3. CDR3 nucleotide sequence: TGTGCCAGCAGCTTGGGAGACGGGGCCTACTCTTCGTTCTTC. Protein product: CASSLGDGAYSSFF.

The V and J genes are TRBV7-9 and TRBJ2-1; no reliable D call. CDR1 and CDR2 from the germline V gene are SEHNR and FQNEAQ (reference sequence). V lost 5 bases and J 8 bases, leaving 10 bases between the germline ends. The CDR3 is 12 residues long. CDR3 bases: TGTGCCAGCAGCCCTTCTCCCCATGAGCAGTTCTTC. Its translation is CASSPSPHEQFF. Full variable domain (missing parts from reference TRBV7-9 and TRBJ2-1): DTGVSQNPRHKITKRGQNVTFRCDPISEHNRLYWYRQTLGQGPEFLTYFQNEAQLEKSRLLSDRFSAERPKGSFSTLEIQRTEQGDSAMYLCASSPSPHEQFFGPGTRLTVL.

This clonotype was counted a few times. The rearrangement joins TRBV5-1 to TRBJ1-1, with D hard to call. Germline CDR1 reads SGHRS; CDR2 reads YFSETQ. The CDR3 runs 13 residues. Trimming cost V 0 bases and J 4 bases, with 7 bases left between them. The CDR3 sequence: CASSLVLSTEAFF. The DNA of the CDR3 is TGCGCCAGCAGCTTGGTACTGAGCACTGAAGCTTTCTTT.

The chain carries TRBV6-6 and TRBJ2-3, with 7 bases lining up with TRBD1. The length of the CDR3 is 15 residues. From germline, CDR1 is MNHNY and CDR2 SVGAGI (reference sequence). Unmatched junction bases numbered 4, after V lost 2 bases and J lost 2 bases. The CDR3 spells CASSYRDRNTDTQYF. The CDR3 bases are TGTGCCAGCAGTTACCGGGACAGAAACACAGATACGCAGTATTTT.

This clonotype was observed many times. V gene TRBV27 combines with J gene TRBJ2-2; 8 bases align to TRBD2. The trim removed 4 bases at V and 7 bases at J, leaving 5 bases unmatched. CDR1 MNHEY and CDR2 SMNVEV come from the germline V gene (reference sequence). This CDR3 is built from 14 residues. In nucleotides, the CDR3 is TGTGCCAGCAGTTCGGGACTAGTCGTCGGGGAGCTGTTTTTT. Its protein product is CASSSGLVVGELFF.

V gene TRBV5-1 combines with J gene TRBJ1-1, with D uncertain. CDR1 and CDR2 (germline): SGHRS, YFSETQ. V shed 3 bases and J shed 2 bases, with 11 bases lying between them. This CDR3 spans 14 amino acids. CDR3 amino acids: CASSSTDLNTEAFF. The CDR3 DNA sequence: TGCGCCAGCAGCTCTACAGATCTAAACACTGAAGCTTTCTTT.

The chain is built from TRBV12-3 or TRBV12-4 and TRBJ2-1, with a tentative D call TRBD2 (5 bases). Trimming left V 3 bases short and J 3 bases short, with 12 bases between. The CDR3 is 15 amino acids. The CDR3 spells CASSLDRRIYNEQFF. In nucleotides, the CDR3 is TGTGCCAGCAGTTTGGATAGGAGGATCTACAATGAGCAGTTCTTC.

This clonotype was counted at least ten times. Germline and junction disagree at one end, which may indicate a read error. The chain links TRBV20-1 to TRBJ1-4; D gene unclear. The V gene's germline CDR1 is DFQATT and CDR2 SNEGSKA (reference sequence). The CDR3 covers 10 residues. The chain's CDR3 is CSARDRQDLF. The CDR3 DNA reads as TGCAGTGCTAGAGATCGGCAGGACCTATTT.

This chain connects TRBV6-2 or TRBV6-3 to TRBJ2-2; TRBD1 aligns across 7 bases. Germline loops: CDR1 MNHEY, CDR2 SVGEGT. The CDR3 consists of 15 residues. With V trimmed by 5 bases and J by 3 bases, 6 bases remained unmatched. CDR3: CASSPGTADTGELFF. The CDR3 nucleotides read TGTGCCAGCAGTCCCGGGACAGCCGACACCGGGGAGCTGTTTTTT.

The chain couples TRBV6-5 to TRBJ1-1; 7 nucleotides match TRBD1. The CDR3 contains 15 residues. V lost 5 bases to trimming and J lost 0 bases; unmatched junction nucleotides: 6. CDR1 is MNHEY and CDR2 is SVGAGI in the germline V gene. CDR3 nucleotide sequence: TGTGCCAGCAGTCGGGACAGATGGATGAACACTGAAGCTTTCTTT. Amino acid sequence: CASSRDRWMNTEAFF.

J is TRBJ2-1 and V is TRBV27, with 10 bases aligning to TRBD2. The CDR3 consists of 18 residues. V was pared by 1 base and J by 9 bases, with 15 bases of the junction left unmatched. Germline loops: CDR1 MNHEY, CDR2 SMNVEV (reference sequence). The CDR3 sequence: CASSLWQREGPSWTEQFF. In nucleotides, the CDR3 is TGTGCCAGCAGTTTATGGCAGCGGGAGGGCCCGAGTTGGACTGAGCAGTTCTTC.

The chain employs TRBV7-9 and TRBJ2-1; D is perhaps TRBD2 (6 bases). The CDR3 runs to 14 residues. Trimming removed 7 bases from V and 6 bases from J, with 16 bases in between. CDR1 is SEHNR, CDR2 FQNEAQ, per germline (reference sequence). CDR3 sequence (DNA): TGTGCCAGCATGTACGGGAGCGTCAGCAATGAGCAGTTCTTC. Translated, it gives CASMYGSVSNEQFF. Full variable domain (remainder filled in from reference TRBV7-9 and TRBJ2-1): DTGVSQNPRHKITKRGQNVTFRCDPISEHNRLYWYRQTLGQGPEFLTYFQNEAQLEKSRLLSDRFSAERPKGSFSTLEIQRTEQGDSAMYLCASMYGSVSNEQFFGPGTRLTVL.

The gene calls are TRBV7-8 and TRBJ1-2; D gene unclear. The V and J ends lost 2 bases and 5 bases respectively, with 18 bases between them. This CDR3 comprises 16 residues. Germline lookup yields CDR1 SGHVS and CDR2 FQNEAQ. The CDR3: CASSLFLGPNGYGYTF. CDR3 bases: TGTGCCAGCAGCTTATTCCTCGGGCCCAACGGATATGGCTACACCTTC. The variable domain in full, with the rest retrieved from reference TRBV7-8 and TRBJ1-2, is GAGVSQSPRYKVAKRGQDVALRCDPISGHVSLFWYQQALGQGPEFLTYFQNEAQLDKSGLPSDRFFAERPEGSVSTLKIQRTQQEDSAVYLCASSLFLGPNGYGYTFGSGTRLTVV.

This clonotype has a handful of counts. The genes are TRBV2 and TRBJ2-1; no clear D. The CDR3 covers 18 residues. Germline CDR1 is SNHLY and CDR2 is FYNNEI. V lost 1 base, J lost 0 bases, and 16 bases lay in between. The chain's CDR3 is CASSEVWATSSSYNEQFF. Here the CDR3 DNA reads TGTGCCAGCAGTGAAGTGTGGGCTACTTCGAGCTCCTACAATGAGCAGTTCTTC.

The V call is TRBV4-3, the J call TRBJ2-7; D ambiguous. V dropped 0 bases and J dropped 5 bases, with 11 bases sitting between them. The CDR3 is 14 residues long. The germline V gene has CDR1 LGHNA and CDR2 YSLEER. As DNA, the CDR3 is TGCGCCAGCAGCCAAGATCCAGTCAGTCACGAGCAGTACTTC. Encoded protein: CASSQDPVSHEQYF.

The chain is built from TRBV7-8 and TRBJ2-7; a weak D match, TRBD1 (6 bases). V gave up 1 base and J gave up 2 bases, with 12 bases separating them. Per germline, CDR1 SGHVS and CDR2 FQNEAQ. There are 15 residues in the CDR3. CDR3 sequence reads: CASSLGAGVPYEQYF. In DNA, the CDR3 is TGTGCCAGCAGCTTAGGCGCAGGGGTACCCTACGAGCAGTACTTC.

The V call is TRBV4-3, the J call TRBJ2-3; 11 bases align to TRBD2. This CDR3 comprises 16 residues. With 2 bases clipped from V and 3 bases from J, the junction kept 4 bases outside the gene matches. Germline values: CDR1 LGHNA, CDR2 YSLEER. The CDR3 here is CASSQLLAGDTDTQYF. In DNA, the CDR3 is TGCGCCAGCAGCCAACTACTAGCGGGAGATACAGATACGCAGTATTTT.

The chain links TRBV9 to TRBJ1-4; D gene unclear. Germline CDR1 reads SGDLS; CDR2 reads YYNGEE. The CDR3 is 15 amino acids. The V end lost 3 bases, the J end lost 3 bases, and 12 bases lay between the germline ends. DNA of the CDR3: TGTGCCAGCAGCGCAAGCGGTGAGGCTAATGAAAAACTGTTTTTT. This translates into CASSASGEANEKLFF.

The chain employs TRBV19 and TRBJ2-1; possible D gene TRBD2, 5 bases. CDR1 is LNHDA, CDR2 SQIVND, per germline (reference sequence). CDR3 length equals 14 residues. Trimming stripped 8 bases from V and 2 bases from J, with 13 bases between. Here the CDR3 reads CASSDSSPYNEQFF. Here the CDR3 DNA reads TGTGCCAGTTCGGACTCCAGCCCCTACAATGAGCAGTTCTTC.